The sequence of this TCR beta chain was determined in a study of OX40 agonist ivuxolimab in advanced cancers. The repertoire was sequenced with immunoSEQ multiplex PCR; TCRdb's copy has only in-frame clones and lacks some. The table has around 100,000 clones, roughly 93% seen once. This clone was seen many times. The CDR3 sequence is 15 residues long. From germline, CDR1 is MGHRA and CDR2 YSYEKL. The ends were cut back, 4 bases at V and 0 bases at J, with 10 bases in the middle. The rearrangement links TRBV4-1 to TRBJ1-3; D not resolved. Sample: CD4+ or CD8+ T cells sorted from blood, taken in a trial of the OX40 agonist ivuxolimab. The clonotype comes from an adult with an advanced solid tumor such as melanoma, head and neck, liver or kidney cancer. The CDR3 here is CASSPMGLSGNTIYF. DNA for the CDR3: TGCGCCAGCAGCCCCATGGGCCTCTCTGGAAACACCATATATTTT.